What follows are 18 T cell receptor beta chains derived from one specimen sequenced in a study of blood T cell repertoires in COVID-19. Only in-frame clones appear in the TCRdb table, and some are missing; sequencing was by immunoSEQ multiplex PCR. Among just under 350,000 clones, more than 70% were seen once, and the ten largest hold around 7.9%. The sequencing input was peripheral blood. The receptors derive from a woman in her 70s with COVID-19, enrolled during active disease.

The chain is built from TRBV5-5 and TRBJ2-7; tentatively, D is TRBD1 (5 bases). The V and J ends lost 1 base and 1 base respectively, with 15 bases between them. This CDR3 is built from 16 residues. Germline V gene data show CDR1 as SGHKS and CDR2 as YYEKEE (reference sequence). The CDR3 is CASSLQSGFRSYEQYF. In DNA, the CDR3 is TGTGCCAGCAGCTTGCAATCAGGGTTTAGGTCCTACGAGCAGTACTTC.

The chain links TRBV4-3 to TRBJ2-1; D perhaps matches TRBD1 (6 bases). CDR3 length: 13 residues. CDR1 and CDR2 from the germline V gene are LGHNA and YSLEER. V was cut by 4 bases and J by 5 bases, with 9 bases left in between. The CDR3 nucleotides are TGCGCCAGCAGCCCCCGGACAGACAATGAGCAGTTCTTC. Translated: CASSPRTDNEQFF.

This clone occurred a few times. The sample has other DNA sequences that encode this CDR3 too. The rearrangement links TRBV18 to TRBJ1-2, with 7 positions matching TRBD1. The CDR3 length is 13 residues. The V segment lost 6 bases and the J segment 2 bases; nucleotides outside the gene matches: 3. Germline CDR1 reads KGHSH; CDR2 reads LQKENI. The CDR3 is CASSRDSNYGYTF. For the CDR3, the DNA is TGTGCCAGCTCCCGGGACAGCAACTATGGCTACACCTTC.

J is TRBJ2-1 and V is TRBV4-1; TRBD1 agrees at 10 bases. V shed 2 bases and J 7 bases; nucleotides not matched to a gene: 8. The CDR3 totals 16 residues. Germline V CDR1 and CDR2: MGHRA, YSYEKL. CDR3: CASSQNLPGQGNEQFF. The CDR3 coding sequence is TGCGCCAGCAGCCAAAACCTACCGGGACAGGGGAATGAGCAGTTCTTC.

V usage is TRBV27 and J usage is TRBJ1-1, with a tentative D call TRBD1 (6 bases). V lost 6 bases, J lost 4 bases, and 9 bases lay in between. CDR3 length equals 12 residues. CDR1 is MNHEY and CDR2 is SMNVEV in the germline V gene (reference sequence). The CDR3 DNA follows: TGTGCCAGCAGCCCAGGGGCCACTGAAGCTTTCTTT. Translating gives CASSPGATEAFF.

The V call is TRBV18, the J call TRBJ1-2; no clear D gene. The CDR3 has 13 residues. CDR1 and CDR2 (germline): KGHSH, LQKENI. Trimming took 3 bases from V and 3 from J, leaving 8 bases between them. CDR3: CASSPATYYGYTF. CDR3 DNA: TGTGCCAGCTCACCGGCGACTTACTATGGCTACACCTTC.

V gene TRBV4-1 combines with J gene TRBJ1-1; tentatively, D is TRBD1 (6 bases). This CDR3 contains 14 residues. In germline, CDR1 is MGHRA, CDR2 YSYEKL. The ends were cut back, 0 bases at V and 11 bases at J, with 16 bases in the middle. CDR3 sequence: CASSQEPRGLGAFF. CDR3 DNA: TGCGCCAGCAGCCAAGAGCCCAGGGGTTTAGGGGCTTTCTTT.

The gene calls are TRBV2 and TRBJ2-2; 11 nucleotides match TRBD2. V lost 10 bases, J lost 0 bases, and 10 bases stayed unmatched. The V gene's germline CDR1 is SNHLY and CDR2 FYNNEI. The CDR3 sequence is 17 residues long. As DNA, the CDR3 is TGTGCCACCACCGCCGGGACTAGCGGTACGAACACCGGGGAGCTGTTTTTT. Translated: CATTAGTSGTNTGELFF.

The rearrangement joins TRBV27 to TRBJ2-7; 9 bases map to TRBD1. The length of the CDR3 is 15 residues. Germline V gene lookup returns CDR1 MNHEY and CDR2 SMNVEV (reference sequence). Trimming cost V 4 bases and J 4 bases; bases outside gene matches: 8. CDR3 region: CASSSPGQGRYEQYF. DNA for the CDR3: TGTGCCAGCAGTTCGCCGGGACAGGGTCGTTACGAGCAGTACTTC.

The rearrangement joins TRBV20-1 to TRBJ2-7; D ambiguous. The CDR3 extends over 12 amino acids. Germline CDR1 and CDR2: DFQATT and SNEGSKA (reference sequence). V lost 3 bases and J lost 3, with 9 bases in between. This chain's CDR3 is CSASRTSYEQYF. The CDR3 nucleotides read TGCAGTGCTAGTCGAACAAGCTACGAGCAGTACTTC.

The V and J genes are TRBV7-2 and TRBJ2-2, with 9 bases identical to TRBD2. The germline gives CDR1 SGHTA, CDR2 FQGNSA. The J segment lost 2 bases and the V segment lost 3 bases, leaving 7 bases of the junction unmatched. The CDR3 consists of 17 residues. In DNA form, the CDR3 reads TGTGCCAGCAGCTTCCTAGCGGGGACAATTAACACCGGGGAGCTGTTTTTT. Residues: CASSFLAGTINTGELFF.

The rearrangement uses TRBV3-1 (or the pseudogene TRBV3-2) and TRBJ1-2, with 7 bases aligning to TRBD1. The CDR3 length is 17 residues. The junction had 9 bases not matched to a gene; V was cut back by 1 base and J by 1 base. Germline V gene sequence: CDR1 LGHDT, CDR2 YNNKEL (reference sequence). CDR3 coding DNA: TGTGCCAGCAGCCAAGGGGGGACAGTGAGGATTAACTATGGCTACACCTTC. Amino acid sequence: CASSQGGTVRINYGYTF.

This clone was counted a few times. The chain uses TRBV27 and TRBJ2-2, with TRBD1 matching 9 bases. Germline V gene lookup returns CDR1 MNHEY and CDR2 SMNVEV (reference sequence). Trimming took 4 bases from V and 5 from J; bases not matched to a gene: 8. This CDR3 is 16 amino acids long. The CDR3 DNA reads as TGTGCCAGCAGTTCAGCCGGGACAGGGAGTACCGGGGAGCTGTTTTTT. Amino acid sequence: CASSSAGTGSTGELFF.

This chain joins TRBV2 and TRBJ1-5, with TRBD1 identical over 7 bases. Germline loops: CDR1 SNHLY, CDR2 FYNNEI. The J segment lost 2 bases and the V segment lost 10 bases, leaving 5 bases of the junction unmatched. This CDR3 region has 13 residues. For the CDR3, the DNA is TGTGCCACCGGGACAGAAGGCAATCAGCCCCAGCATTTT. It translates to CATGTEGNQPQHF.

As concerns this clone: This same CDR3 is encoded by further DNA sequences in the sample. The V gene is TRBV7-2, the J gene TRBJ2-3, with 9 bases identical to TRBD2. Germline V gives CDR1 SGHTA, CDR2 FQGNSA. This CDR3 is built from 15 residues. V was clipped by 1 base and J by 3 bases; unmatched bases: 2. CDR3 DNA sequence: TGTGCCAGCAGCTTAGTCACTAGCGGGACAGATACGCAGTATTTT. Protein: CASSLVTSGTDTQYF.

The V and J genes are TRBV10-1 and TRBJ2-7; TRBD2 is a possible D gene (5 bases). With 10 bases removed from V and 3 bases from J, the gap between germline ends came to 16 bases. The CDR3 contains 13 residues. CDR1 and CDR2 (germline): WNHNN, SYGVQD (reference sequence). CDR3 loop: CATPPRRYYEQYF. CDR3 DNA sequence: TGCGCCACCCCCCCGAGGAGGTACTACGAGCAGTACTTC.

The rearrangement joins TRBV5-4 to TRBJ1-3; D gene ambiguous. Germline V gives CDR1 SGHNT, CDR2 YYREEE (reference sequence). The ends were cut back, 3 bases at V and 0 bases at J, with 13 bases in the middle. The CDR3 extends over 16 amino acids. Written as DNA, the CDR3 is TGTGCCAGCAGCTCGAGCTTGACGGGCTCTGGAAACACCATATATTTT. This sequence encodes CASSSSLTGSGNTIYF.

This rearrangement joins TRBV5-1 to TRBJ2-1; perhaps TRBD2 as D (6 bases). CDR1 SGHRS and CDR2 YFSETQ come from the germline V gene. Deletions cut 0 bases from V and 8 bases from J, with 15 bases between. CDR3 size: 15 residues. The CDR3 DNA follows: TGCGCCAGCAGCTTGGGGCAGGGAGGAGTCGATGAGCAGTTCTTC. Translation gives CASSLGQGGVDEQFF.